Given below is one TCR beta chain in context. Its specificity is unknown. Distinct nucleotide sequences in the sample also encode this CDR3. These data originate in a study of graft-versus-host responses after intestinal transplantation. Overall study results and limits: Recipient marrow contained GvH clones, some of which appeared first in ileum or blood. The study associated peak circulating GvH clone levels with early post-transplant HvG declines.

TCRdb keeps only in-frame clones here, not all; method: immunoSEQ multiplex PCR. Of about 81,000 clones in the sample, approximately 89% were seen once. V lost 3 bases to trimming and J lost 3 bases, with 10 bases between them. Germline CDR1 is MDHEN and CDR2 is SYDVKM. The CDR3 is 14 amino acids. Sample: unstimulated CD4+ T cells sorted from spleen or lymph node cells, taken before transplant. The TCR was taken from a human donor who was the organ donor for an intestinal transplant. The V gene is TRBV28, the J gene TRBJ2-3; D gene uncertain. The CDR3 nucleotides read TGTGCCAGCAGTTTTAGTATAAGTACAGATACGCAGTATTTT. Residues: CASSFSISTDTQYF.